This paragraph reports one T cell receptor beta chain. The data were produced by immunoSEQ multiplex PCR, yet TCRdb's version contains in-frame clones alone and is incomplete. Counted here are about 68,000 clones, 95% to 98% occurring once; the ten biggest clones make up approximately 0.28%. This specimen comes from a study of technical replicates of blood from a few donors. The CDR3 runs to 14 residues. V lost 4 bases, J lost 0 bases, and 10 bases lay in between. Looked up from germline, CDR1 is MDHEN and CDR2 is SYDVKM. The V call is TRBV28, the J call TRBJ2-7; D may be TRBD1 (6 bases). Sequenced input: T cells isolated from PBMCs. This TCR was recovered from a human donor in good health. CDR3 in amino acids: CASSSQGPSYEQYF. The CDR3, as DNA: TGTGCCAGCAGTTCGCAGGGGCCCTCCTACGAGCAGTACTTC.